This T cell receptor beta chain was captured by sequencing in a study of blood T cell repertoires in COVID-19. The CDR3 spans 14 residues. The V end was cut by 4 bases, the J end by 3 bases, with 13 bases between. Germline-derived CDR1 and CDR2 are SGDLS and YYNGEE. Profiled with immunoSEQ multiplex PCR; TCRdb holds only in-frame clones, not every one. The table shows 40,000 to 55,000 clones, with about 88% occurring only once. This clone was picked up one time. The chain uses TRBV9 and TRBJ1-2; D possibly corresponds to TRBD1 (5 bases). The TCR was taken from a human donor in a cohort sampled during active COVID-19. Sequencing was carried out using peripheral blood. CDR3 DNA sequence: TGTGCCAGCAGCATCGGAGGGGACGACTATGGCTACACCTTC. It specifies CASSIGGDDYGYTF. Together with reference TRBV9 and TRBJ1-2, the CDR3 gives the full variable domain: DSGVTQTPKHLITATGQRVTLRCSPRSGDLSVYWYQQSLDQGLQFLIQYYNGEERAKGNILERFSAQQFPDLHSELNLSSLELGDSALYFCASSIGGDDYGYTFGSGTRLTVV.